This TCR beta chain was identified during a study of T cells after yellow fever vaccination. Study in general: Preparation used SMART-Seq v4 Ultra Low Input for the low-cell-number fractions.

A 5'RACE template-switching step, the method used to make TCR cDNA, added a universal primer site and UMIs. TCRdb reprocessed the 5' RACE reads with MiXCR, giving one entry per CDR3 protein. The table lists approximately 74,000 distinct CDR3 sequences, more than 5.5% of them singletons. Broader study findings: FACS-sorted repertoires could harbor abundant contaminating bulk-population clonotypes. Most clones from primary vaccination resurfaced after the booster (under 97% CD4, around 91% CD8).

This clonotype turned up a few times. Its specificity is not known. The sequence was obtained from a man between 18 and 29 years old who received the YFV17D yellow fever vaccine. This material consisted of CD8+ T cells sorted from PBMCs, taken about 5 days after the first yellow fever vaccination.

The CDR3: CSAGQLASSRHQETQYF. In DNA form, the CDR3 reads TGCAGTGCGGGTCAACTAGCCTCAAGCCGCCACCAAGAGACCCAGTACTTC. The chain recombines TRBV20-1 with TRBJ2-5, with D possibly being TRBD2 (6 bases). This CDR3 has 17 residues. Germline-derived CDR1 and CDR2 are DFQATT and SNEGSKA (reference sequence). Between the trimmed V and J ends, which lost 6 bases and 0 bases, there was a span of 23 bases.